The 26 T cell receptor beta chains presented below share a single source sample, sequenced in a study of T cell repertoires in cytomegalovirus infection. TCRdb re-called the reads through MiXCR, storing one row per CDR3 protein. The table has around 530,000 distinct CDR3 sequences, about 25% seen once. The specimen sequenced was PBMCs. The receptors were sampled from a human donor in good health (CMV status not recorded). Some clones in this sample may be carry-over from other donors' samples.

This CDR3 reads CASSLSMEYNEQFF. CDR3 sequence (DNA): TGTGCCAGCAGTTTATCAATGGAATACAATGAGCAGTTCTTC. The rearrangement links TRBV27 to TRBJ2-1; D call uncertain. Trimming shortened V by 0 bases and J by 4 bases, and 7 bases separated the two germline ends. The CDR3 covers 14 residues. CDR1 is MNHEY, CDR2 SMNVEV, per germline (reference sequence).

The chain is built from TRBV6-2 or TRBV6-3 and TRBJ2-7; 9 bases fit TRBD2. The CDR3 length is 14 residues. Germline CDR1 MNHEY, CDR2 SVGEGT. Germline trimming cut 8 bases from V and 7 bases from J; bases unmatched to any gene: 12. The CDR3, as DNA: TGTGCCAGCGGTCTTGCGGGAGGGAAGAGGGAGCAGTACGTC. Its protein product is CASGLAGGKREQYV.

The chain couples TRBV7-6 to TRBJ1-5, with 10 bases matching TRBD1. Germline V gene lookup returns CDR1 SGHVS and CDR2 FNYEAQ. The CDR3 loop spans 16 amino acids. V trimming: 1 base; J trimming: 9 bases; junction bases outside the gene matches: 9. DNA for the CDR3: TGTGCCAGCAGCTTAGATATGGGACAGGGGATGGGGCCCCAGCATTTT. Protein product: CASSLDMGQGMGPQHF.

The rearrangement joins TRBV7-8 to TRBJ1-3; tentatively, D is TRBD1 (6 bases). V gave up 3 bases and J gave up 0 bases, with 9 bases separating them. The CDR3 runs to 15 residues. CDR1 SGHVS and CDR2 FQNEAQ come from the germline V gene. This CDR3 is CASSLGHNSGNTIYF. The CDR3 nucleotides are TGTGCCAGCAGCTTGGGACACAACTCTGGAAACACCATATATTTT.

This clonotype appeared a single time. This may stem from a read error, because a much larger clone lies one nucleotide away. The rearrangement joins TRBV12-3 or TRBV12-4 to TRBJ1-1; no clear D gene. The CDR3 contains 14 residues. The CDR3 DNA sequence: TGTGCCAGCAGTTTGAGACATGGAAACACTGGAGCTTTCTTT. It is translated as CASSLRHGNTGAFF.

V usage is TRBV11-2 and J usage is TRBJ2-1; 7 bases line up with TRBD2. With V trimmed by 1 base and J by 7 bases, 7 bases remained unmatched. The CDR3 contains 15 residues. The germline V gene has CDR1 SGHAT and CDR2 FQNNGV. The CDR3 loop is CASSLGGRDWNEQFF. The CDR3 DNA is TGTGCCAGCAGCTTAGGGGGGAGGGATTGGAATGAGCAGTTCTTC. Full variable domain (outside the CDR3, taken from reference TRBV11-2 and TRBJ2-1): EAGVAQSPRYKIIEKRQSVAFWCNPISGHATLYWYQQILGQGPKLLIQFQNNGVVDDSQLPKDRFSAERLKGVDSTLKIQPAKLEDSAVYLCASSLGGRDWNEQFFGPGTRLTVL.

The rearrangement links TRBV28 to TRBJ1-5; tentatively, D is TRBD1 (6 bases). This CDR3 has 15 amino acids. The germline CDR1 and CDR2 sequences are MDHEN and SYDVKM. V lost 4 bases and J lost 2, with 12 bases in between. In nucleotides, the CDR3 is TGTGCCAGCAGTTCCCCACAGGGAGGCAATCAGCCCCAGCATTTT. This codes for CASSSPQGGNQPQHF.

The rearrangement uses TRBV6-2 or TRBV6-3 and TRBJ2-1, with 14 bases that match TRBD2. CDR3 length: 17 amino acids. Per germline, CDR1 MNHEY and CDR2 SVGEGT. V lost 5 bases and J lost 6; bases outside the gene matches: 9. The CDR3, as DNA: TGTGCCAGCAGTCGAGGGACTAGCGGGAGTCTTGGCAATGAGCAGTTCTTC. This codes for CASSRGTSGSLGNEQFF.

This clonotype was picked up many times. V and J are TRBV7-2 and TRBJ2-7; no clear D gene. In germline, CDR1 is SGHTA, CDR2 FQGNSA. Trimming pared 5 bases from V and 2 bases from J, leaving 7 bases between. There are 12 residues in the CDR3. The CDR3 bases are TGTGCCAGCAGCGTAGGACCCTACGAGCAGTACTTC. It is translated as CASSVGPYEQYF.

The table lists this clonotype with many counts. This chain uses TRBV7-6 with TRBJ2-3, with D tentatively TRBD2 (6 bases). The CDR3 covers 14 residues. Trimming cost V 11 bases and J 6 bases, with 21 bases left between them. The germline gives CDR1 SGHVS, CDR2 FNYEAQ. The chain's CDR3 is CAARRGTRQDTQYF. Written as DNA, the CDR3 is TGTGCCGCCCGGAGGGGCACCCGGCAGGATACGCAGTATTTT.

This clonotype was recorded at least ten times. The chain links TRBV6-5 to TRBJ2-2, with 7 bases fitting TRBD1. The CDR3 runs 16 residues. In germline, CDR1 is MNHEY, CDR2 SVGAGI. Trimming cost V 2 bases and J 2 bases; bases outside gene matches: 5. DNA of the CDR3: TGTGCCAGCAGTTACCACACAGGGGAAAACACCGGGGAGCTGTTTTTT. Its protein is CASSYHTGENTGELFF.

This clonotype has ten or more counts. The CDR3 coding sequence is TGTGCCAGCAGCCCCGTTCAGGATCCAAATTCACCCCTCCACTTT. Translated, it gives CASSPVQDPNSPLHF. This chain uses TRBV7-2 with TRBJ1-6; D gene unclear. From germline, CDR1 is SGHTA and CDR2 FQGNSA. Trimming took off 5 bases at V and 7 bases at J, with 15 bases between the two ends. The CDR3 sequence is 15 residues long.

This clonotype was counted between two and nine times. The chain couples TRBV27 to TRBJ1-2; weak D call: TRBD1 (6 bases). V was shortened by 0 bases and J by 0 bases, with 11 bases between the two germline ends. CDR3 length equals 16 residues. Germline V lookup: CDR1 MNHEY, CDR2 SMNVEV (reference sequence). DNA for the CDR3: TGTGCCAGCAGTTTATCTGTCCGGGACACTAACTATGGCTACACCTTC. Its protein product is CASSLSVRDTNYGYTF.

The chain couples TRBV5-1 to TRBJ1-3; D is possibly TRBD1 (6 bases). The CDR3 is made up of 15 amino acids. V shed 3 bases and J shed 0 bases, with 10 bases lying between them. CDR1 SGHRS and CDR2 YFSETQ come from the germline V gene. CDR3 region: CASSSGQTSGNTIYF. In DNA, the CDR3 is TGCGCCAGCAGCTCCGGACAGACCTCTGGAAACACCATATATTTT. The entire variable domain, with the rest obtained from reference TRBV5-1 and TRBJ1-3, is as follows: KAGVTQTPRYLIKTRGQQVTLSCSPISGHRSVSWYQQTPGQGLQFLFEYFSETQRNKGNFPGRFSGRQFSNSRSEMNVSTLELGDSALYLCASSSGQTSGNTIYFGEGSWLTVV.

This chain links TRBV2 with TRBJ2-1; D unclear. Trimming took 4 bases from V and 1 from J, leaving 11 bases between them. The V gene's germline CDR1 is SNHLY and CDR2 FYNNEI. This CDR3 is built from 15 residues. CDR3 sequence reads: CASSARLGSYNEQFF. Here the CDR3 DNA reads TGTGCCAGCAGTGCGCGGCTAGGTTCCTACAATGAGCAGTTCTTC.

This chain joins TRBV12-3 or TRBV12-4 and TRBJ1-4, with D possibly being TRBD1 (5 bases). The CDR3 is 14 residues long. Trimming left V 3 bases short and J 8 bases short, with 13 bases between. The CDR3 reads CASSLMGGVEKLFF. The CDR3 DNA follows: TGTGCCAGCAGTTTGATGGGGGGTGTGGAAAAACTGTTTTTT.

This clonotype appeared a few times. V is TRBV5-1 and J is TRBJ2-3; 7 bases fit TRBD1. This CDR3 is 16 amino acids long. The V gene's germline CDR1 is SGHRS and CDR2 YFSETQ. With V trimmed by 4 bases and J by 0 bases, 8 bases remained unmatched. In DNA form, the CDR3 reads TGCGCCAGCAGCCCAGCCGGGACAGCTAGCACAGATACGCAGTATTTT. Protein: CASSPAGTASTDTQYF.

This clonotype occurred a few times. CDR3 DNA sequence: TGTGCCAGCAGCCAGACTAGCGGGAGTACGGTCTACAATGAGCAGTTCTTC. It codes for CASSQTSGSTVYNEQFF. The J gene is TRBJ2-1, the V gene TRBV7-9; 12 bases agree with TRBD2. Germline V gives CDR1 SEHNR, CDR2 FQNEAQ (reference sequence). V lost 5 bases to trimming and J lost 3 bases; unmatched junction nucleotides: 8. There are 17 residues in the CDR3.

This clonotype was recorded at least ten times. The chain links TRBV28 to TRBJ1-5, with D possibly being TRBD1 (5 bases). The V and J ends lost 5 bases and 2 bases respectively, with 10 bases between them. The CDR3 has 14 amino acids. CDR1 MDHEN and CDR2 SYDVKM come from the germline V gene. CDR3 loop: CASSPIQGNQPQHF. The CDR3 DNA follows: TGTGCCAGCAGTCCTATACAGGGCAATCAGCCCCAGCATTTT.

V gene TRBV4-3 combines with J gene TRBJ2-1; 8 bases fit TRBD2. The trim removed 4 bases at V and 5 bases at J, leaving 10 bases unmatched. Germline V gene data show CDR1 as LGHNA and CDR2 as YSLEER. The CDR3 has 16 amino acids. As DNA, the CDR3 is TGCGCCAGCAGCCTGAAGTTCGGCGGGAGGAACAATGAGCAGTTCTTC. The encoded protein is CASSLKFGGRNNEQFF.

At least ten counts were recorded for this clonotype. CDR3 nucleotide sequence: TGTGCCAGCAGCTCTCTTTTGGATGGTATTGGAAAACTGTTTTTT. Its translation: CASSSLLDGIGKLFF. This chain connects TRBV7-9 to TRBJ1-4, with unresolved D. CDR1 SEHNR and CDR2 FQNEAQ come from the germline V gene (reference sequence). There are 15 residues in the CDR3. Deletions cut 4 bases from V and 10 bases from J, with 19 bases between.

The chain links TRBV20-1 to TRBJ2-3; D not certain. CDR1 is DFQATT and CDR2 is SNEGSKA in the germline V gene (reference sequence). This CDR3 has 12 residues. V lost 3 bases and J lost 1, with 5 bases in between. This chain's CDR3 is CSASKRTDTQYF. DNA of the CDR3: TGCAGTGCTAGTAAGCGCACAGATACGCAGTATTTT.

The rearrangement uses TRBV4-1 and TRBJ2-5; TRBD2 aligns across 8 bases. Per germline, CDR1 MGHRA and CDR2 YSYEKL. Trimming took 3 bases from V and 7 from J; bases not matched to a gene: 13. The CDR3 is 16 residues long. CDR3 loop: CASSQIAGSPPGTQYF. CDR3 nucleotide sequence: TGCGCCAGCAGCCAGATAGCGGGAAGCCCCCCAGGGACCCAGTACTTC.

This clonotype was observed many times. The chain joins TRBV6-2 or TRBV6-3 to TRBJ2-1; D is unresolved. V was trimmed by 4 bases and J by 0 bases, leaving 10 bases between them. Germline-derived CDR1 and CDR2 are MNHEY and SVGEGT. There are 15 residues in the CDR3. The CDR3, as DNA: TGTGCCAGCAGTTCGTTCTTGTCCTCCTACAATGAGCAGTTCTTC. Translation gives CASSSFLSSYNEQFF.

This clonotype was seen only a few times. J is TRBJ2-7 and V is TRBV6-1; D remains unclear. CDR3 length equals 12 residues. Trimming pared 5 bases from V and 6 bases from J, leaving 11 bases between. Germline V gene lookup returns CDR1 MNHNS and CDR2 SASEGT. The chain's CDR3 is CASSPRAREQYF. The DNA of the CDR3 is TGTGCCAGCAGTCCTCGGGCGCGCGAGCAGTACTTC.

This clonotype was observed a handful of times. The chain uses TRBV3-1 and TRBJ2-7, with D possibly matching TRBD2 (5 bases). Trimming cost V 4 bases and J 5 bases, with 21 bases left between them. The CDR3 spans 16 residues. CDR1 is LGHDT and CDR2 is YNNKEL in the germline V gene (reference sequence). In nucleotides, the CDR3 is TGTGCCAGCAGCCGAAGGTCAGCGGTAGGGCGCGACGAGCAGTACTTC. Protein sequence: CASSRRSAVGRDEQYF.